The sequence of this TCR beta chain was determined in a study of Ad26.COV2.S vaccination and SARS-CoV-2 variants. Study-wide context: Ad26.COV2.S given intramuscularly, once or twice 56 days apart.

The treatment here: 15 to 20 received Ad26.COV2.S at low or high dose, single or two shots; roughly five received placebo; per-sample allocation not given. The samples were gathered on day 63 after the first injection of vaccine or placebo. The CDR3 is made up of 13 amino acids. Germline V gives CDR1 SGHTA, CDR2 FQGNSA. The germline V and J ends were trimmed by 1 base and 7 bases, with 9 bases remaining between them. The study, taken as a whole, reports: Once vaccination had occurred, spike-specific CD8+ and CD4+ T cell responses reportedly showed substantial breadth.

This clone was observed once. Its antigen is currently unknown. TCRdb keeps only in-frame clones here, not all; method: immunoSEQ multiplex PCR. The sample comprises hundreds of thousands of clones, nearly 90% of which are singletons, and 2% to 3% rests with the top ten. The clonotype comes from a person aged 18 to 65 who received the Ad26.COV2.S COVID-19 vaccine or a placebo. The chain employs TRBV7-2 and TRBJ2-3; D uncertain. Source: peripheral blood, taken in a trial of Ad26.COV2.S vaccine versus placebo. CDR3 sequence: CASSLVTGYTQYF. The DNA of the CDR3 is TGTGCCAGCAGCTTAGTAACGGGTTATACGCAGTATTTT.